Below, one T cell receptor beta chain is given with its context. This same CDR3 is encoded by further DNA sequences in the sample. The sample originates from a study of blood T cell repertoires in COVID-19. Study-wide context: Samples representing acute and convalescent COVID-19 were sourced from the United States, Italy and Spain. PBMCs, B-cell-depleted T cells, or T cells were the source of the cDNA or gDNA that made up the material.

CDR1 and CDR2 (germline): SGHRS, YFSETQ. The CDR3 spans 13 residues. V shed 4 bases, J shed 5 bases, and the junction held 3 bases outside the gene matches. As handled by the study authors: Amplification of reference gene primers was used by the study to estimate nucleated cell counts. TCRdb keeps only in-frame clones here, not all; method: immunoSEQ multiplex PCR. The V and J calls and clone size were taken over from that table, and D and trimming were inferred from the DNA. Of about 270,000 clones listed, 86% were seen once; the top ten hold about 10%. The chain combines TRBV5-1 with TRBJ1-5; TRBD1 aligns across 7 bases. Sequencing input: peripheral blood. This TCR was recovered from a man in his forties with active or convalescent COVID-19. The CDR3 bases are TGCGCCAGCAGCCTCACAGGGGATCAGCCCCAGCATTTT. Translated: CASSLTGDQPQHF.